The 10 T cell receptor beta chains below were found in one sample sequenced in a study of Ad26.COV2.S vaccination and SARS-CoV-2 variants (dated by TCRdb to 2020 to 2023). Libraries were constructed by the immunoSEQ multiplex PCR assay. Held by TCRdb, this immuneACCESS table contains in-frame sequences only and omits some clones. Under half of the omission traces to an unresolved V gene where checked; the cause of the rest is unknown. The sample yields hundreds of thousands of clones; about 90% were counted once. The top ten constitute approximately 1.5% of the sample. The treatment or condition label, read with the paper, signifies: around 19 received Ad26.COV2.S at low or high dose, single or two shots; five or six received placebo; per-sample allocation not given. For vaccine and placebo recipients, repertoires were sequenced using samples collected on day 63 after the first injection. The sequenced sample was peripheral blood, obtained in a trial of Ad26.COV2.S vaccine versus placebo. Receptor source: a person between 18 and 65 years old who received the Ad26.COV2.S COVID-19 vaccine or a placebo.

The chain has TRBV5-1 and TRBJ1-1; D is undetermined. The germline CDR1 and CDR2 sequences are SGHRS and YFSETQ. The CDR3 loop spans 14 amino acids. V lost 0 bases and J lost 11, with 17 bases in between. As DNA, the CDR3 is TGCGCCAGCAGCTTGGCCGGCAGCGGGGTTGGTGCTTTCTTT. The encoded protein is CASSLAGSGVGAFF.

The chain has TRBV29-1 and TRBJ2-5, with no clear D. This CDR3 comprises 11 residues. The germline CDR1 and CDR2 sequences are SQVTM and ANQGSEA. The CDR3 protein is CSGVIGETQYF. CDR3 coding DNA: TGCAGTGGGGTTATCGGAGAGACCCAGTACTTC.

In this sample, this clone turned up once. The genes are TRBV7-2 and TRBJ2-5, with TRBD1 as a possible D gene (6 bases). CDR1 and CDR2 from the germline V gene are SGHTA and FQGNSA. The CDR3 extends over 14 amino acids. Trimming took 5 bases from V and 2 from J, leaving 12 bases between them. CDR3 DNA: TGTGCCAGCAGCAACGGACAGAAACAAGAGACCCAGTACTTC. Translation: CASSNGQKQETQYF.

The DNA for the CDR3 is TGTGCCACCAGTGATTCGGCCGGGACAGTGCCGGAGGAGACCCAGTACTTC. It is translated as CATSDSAGTVPEETQYF. The J gene is TRBJ2-5, the V gene TRBV24-1, with 7 nucleotides matching TRBD1. With V trimmed by 2 bases and J by 5 bases, 13 bases remained unmatched. CDR3 length: 17 amino acids. CDR1 KGHDR and CDR2 SFDVKD come from the germline V gene.

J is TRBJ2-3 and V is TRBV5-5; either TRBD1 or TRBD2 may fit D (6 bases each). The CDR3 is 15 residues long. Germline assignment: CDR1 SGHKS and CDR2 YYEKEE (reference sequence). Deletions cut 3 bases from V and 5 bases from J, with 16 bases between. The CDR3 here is CASSWRGDNGDTQYF. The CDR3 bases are TGTGCCAGCAGCTGGAGGGGGGACAATGGAGATACGCAGTATTTT.

The CDR3 region has the DNA TGTGCCAGCAGCCAAGGTTGGGTTGGCTACACCTTC. Its translation: CASSQGWVGYTF. The V call is TRBV3-1 (or the pseudogene TRBV3-2), the J call TRBJ1-2; D unresolved. The CDR3 length is 12 residues. The germline V gene has CDR1 LGHDT and CDR2 YNNKEL (reference sequence). V was trimmed by 1 base and J by 7 bases, leaving 7 bases between them.

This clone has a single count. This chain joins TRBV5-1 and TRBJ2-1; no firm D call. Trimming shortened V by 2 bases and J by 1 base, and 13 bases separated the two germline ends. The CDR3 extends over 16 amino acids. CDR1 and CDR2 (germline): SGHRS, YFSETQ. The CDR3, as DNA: TGCGCCAGCAGCTTACGACCGCCTGGGTCCTACAATGAGCAGTTCTTC. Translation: CASSLRPPGSYNEQFF.

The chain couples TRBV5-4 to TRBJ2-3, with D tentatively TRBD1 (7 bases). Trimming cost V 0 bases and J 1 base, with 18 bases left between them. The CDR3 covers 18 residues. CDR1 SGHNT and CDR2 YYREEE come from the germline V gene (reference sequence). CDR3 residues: CASSLAPLAGQRTDTQYF. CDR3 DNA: TGTGCCAGCAGCTTGGCCCCCCTCGCGGGACAGCGCACAGATACGCAGTATTTT.

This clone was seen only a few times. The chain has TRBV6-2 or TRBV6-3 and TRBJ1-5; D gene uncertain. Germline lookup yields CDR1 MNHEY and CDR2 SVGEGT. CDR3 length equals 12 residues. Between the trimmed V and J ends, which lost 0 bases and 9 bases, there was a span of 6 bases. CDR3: CASSYSVLPQHF. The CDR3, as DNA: TGTGCCAGCAGTTACTCGGTTTTGCCCCAGCATTTT.

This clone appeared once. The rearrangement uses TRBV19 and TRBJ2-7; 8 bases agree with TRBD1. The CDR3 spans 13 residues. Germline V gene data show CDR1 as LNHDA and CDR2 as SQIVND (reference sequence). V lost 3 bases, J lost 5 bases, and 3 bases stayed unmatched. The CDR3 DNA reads TGTGCCAGTAGTATGGACAGGGAGCACGAGCAGTACTTC. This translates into CASSMDREHEQYF.